One TCR beta chain is described in this entry. These data belong to a study of T cell responses to AZD1222 COVID-19 vaccine. Study information: The analysis combined second doses at about 4 or about 12 weeks.

Sequencing was performed with immunoSEQ multiplex PCR; in TCRdb, only in-frame clones are kept and a portion is missing. The table records 100,000 to 150,000 clones, roughly 85% of them present only once. The CDR3 consists of 10 residues. The germline V gene has CDR1 SGHVS and CDR2 FNYEAQ. The ends were cut back, 8 bases at V and 8 bases at J, with 4 bases in the middle. This receptor was taken from an adult in good health. The sequences come from peripheral blood, collected on day 0 of AZD1222 vaccination. V usage is TRBV7-6 and J usage is TRBJ2-6; D is unresolved. CDR3 amino acids: CASGSNVLTF. The CDR3, as DNA: TGTGCCAGCGGATCCAACGTCCTGACTTTC.